This T cell receptor beta chain derives from a study of healthy donors' naive CD4 and CD8 T cells. Each TCR library used 500 ng of total RNA and a linear amplification protocol. MiXCR was run by TCRdb on the reads, yielding one entry per CDR3 protein. The data hold around 180,000 distinct CDR3 sequences, with about 74% observed a single time. V was trimmed by 5 bases and J by 7 bases, leaving 12 bases between them. There are 12 residues in the CDR3. The V gene's germline CDR1 is LNHDA and CDR2 SQIVND (reference sequence). The chain employs TRBV19 and TRBJ2-7; D not resolved. The origin of this receptor is a pool of human donors in good health; the sample pools cells from several healthy donors. Source material: naive CD4+ and CD8+ T cells sorted from blood, pooled from several donors. The CDR3 loop reads CASSSPAREQYF. CDR3 sequence (DNA): TGTGCCAGTAGTTCCCCTGCGAGGGAGCAGTACTTC.